This T cell receptor (beta chain) was observed in a study of CD8 T cells in ankylosing spondylitis. Construction of TCR beta libraries was performed using quantitative 5'-RACE with molecular barcodes. MiXCR, run by TCRdb on the 5' RACE reads, gives a single entry per CDR3 protein. The sample lists 220,000 or so distinct CDR3 sequences; roughly a tenth were seen once. This CDR3 has 12 residues. Trimming took 6 bases from V and 3 from J, leaving 8 bases between them. Germline assignment: CDR1 MDHEN and CDR2 SYDVKM. Whole-study findings and limits: A motif of roughly 8 highly homologous TCR beta variants was seen as apparently characteristic of ankylosing spondylitis blood. Reported data indicate significant enrichment of disease-linked clones within matched ankylosing spondylitis synovial fluid. Disease-linked clones had a CD8+ phenotype and relatively low frequency in peripheral blood.

The table lists this clonotype with many counts. Its target is unknown. The specimen was blood, either unsorted or a sorted T cell fraction (not recorded which). This sequence originates from a male donor with ankylosing spondylitis or in good health (not recorded which). The rearrangement uses TRBV28 and TRBJ1-1, with D unresolved. CDR3: CASSRDYTEAFF. The CDR3 bases are TGTGCCAGCAGCCGTGATTACACTGAAGCTTTCTTT.